This is a list of T cell receptor beta chains from one sample in a study of cytomegalovirus exposure and HLA in healthy donors. Here immunoSEQ multiplex PCR was the method, and the copy in TCRdb shows in-frame clones only, minus some. The sample lists fewer than 400,000 clones, over 75% occurring once. Sequenced input: PBMCs. These receptors were obtained from a man younger than 45 in good health and CMV-seronegative. The CDR3 runs from the conserved cysteine through the conserved F or W. Fields, in order: D gene, CDR3 length, V gene, J gene, CDR3 DNA, CDR3 protein. The D gene is left open where the match is weak.

d_gene: TRBD1; len: 17; v_gene: TRBV7-9; j_gene: TRBJ1-3; CDR3nt: TGTGCCAGCAGCTTCTGGACAGGGAGCGAGTCAGGAAACACCATATATTTT; CDR3aa: CASSFWTGSESGNTIYF
d_gene: TRBD2; len: 13; v_gene: TRBV15; j_gene: TRBJ2-7; CDR3nt: TGTGCCACCAGCAGGACTAGCTCCAACGAGCAGTACTTC; CDR3aa: CATSRTSSNEQYF
d_gene: .; len: 15; v_gene: TRBV27; j_gene: TRBJ1-2; CDR3nt: TGTGCCAGCAGTTTGAGTTCCGGTAGCCTCTATGGCTACACCTTC; CDR3aa: CASSLSSGSLYGYTF
d_gene: .; len: 15; v_gene: TRBV6-1; j_gene: TRBJ2-6; CDR3nt: TGTGCCAGCAGGCTTCAGGGCTCTGGGGCCAACGTCCTGACTTTC; CDR3aa: CASRLQGSGANVLTF
d_gene: .; len: 14; v_gene: TRBV6-1; j_gene: TRBJ1-2; CDR3nt: TGTGCCAGCAGTGAACCTGGCCACCGTCTTGGCTACACCTTC; CDR3aa: CASSEPGHRLGYTF
d_gene: .; len: 15; v_gene: TRBV11-2; j_gene: TRBJ2-6; CDR3nt: TGTGCCAGCAGCAATACCGGGACAGGGGCCAACGTCCTGACTTTC; CDR3aa: CASSNTGTGANVLTF
d_gene: .; len: 14; v_gene: TRBV4-3; j_gene: TRBJ2-1; CDR3nt: TGCGCCAGCAGCCAAGATCCGGGGGGCGATGAGCAGTTCTTC; CDR3aa: CASSQDPGGDEQFF
d_gene: TRBD2; len: 15; v_gene: TRBV14; j_gene: TRBJ2-7; CDR3nt: TGTGCCAGCAGCCCTAGCGGGGGGGCCGCCTACGAGCAGTACTTC; CDR3aa: CASSPSGGAAYEQYF
d_gene: .; len: 14; v_gene: TRBV2; j_gene: TRBJ2-2; CDR3nt: TGTGCCAGTAGAAAGGACTCTCTTTACGGGGAGCTGTTTTTT; CDR3aa: CASRKDSLYGELFF
d_gene: .; len: 15; v_gene: TRBV11-3; j_gene: TRBJ1-1; CDR3nt: TGTGCCAGCAGCTTAACCAAGGGTGGGAGCACTGAAGCTTTCTTT; CDR3aa: CASSLTKGGSTEAFF
d_gene: .; len: 15; v_gene: TRBV5-4; j_gene: TRBJ1-6; CDR3nt: TGTGCCAGCAGCTTAATTCTGGGGGGTAATTCACCCCTCCACTTT; CDR3aa: CASSLILGGNSPLHF
d_gene: .; len: 14; v_gene: TRBV21-1; j_gene: TRBJ1-6; CDR3nt: TGTGCCAGCAGCAACAACCCTATGAATTCACCCCTCCACTTT; CDR3aa: CASSNNPMNSPLHF
d_gene: .; len: 16; v_gene: TRBV6-4; j_gene: TRBJ1-2; CDR3nt: TGTGCCAGCAGTGAAGGGGGTCTCGAGTACTTTTATGGCTACACCTTC; CDR3aa: CASSEGGLEYFYGYTF
d_gene: .; len: 16; v_gene: TRBV27; j_gene: TRBJ1-6; CDR3nt: TGTGCCAGCAGTCCCCCCCCTGGGCAGTATAATTCACCCCTCCACTTT; CDR3aa: CASSPPPGQYNSPLHF
d_gene: TRBD1; len: 16; v_gene: TRBV7-8; j_gene: TRBJ2-5; CDR3nt: TGTGCCAGCAGCACCTGGACAGGCCAGTACCAAGAGACCCAGTACTTC; CDR3aa: CASSTWTGQYQETQYF
d_gene: TRBD1; len: 16; v_gene: TRBV9; j_gene: TRBJ2-5; CDR3nt: TGTGCCAGCAGCCCAGTAGCCGGGACAGGGGTTAAGACCCAGTACTTC; CDR3aa: CASSPVAGTGVKTQYF